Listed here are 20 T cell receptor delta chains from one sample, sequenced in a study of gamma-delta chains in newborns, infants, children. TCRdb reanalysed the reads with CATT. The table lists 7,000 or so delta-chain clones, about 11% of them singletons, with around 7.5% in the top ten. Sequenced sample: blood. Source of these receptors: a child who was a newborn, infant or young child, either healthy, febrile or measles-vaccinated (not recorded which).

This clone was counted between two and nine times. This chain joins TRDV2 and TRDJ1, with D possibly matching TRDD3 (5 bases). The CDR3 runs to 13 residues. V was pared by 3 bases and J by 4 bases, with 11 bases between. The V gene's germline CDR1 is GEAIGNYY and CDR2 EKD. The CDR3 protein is CACDGMSGDKLIF. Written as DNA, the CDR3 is TGTGCCTGTGACGGGATGTCGGGCGATAAACTCATCTTT.

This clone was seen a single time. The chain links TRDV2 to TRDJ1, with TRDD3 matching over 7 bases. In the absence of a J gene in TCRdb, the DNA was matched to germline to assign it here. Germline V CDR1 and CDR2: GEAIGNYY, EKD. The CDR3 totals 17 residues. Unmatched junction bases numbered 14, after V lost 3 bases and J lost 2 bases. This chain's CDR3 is CACDPWERSGDTDKLIF. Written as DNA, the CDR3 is TGTGCCTGTGACCCCTGGGAGCGTTCGGGGGATACCGATAAACTCATCTTT.

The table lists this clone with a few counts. The CDR3 DNA sequence: TGTGCCTGTGACTCTATACTGGGGGATACGCGCTCCTGGGACACCCGACAGATGTTTTTC. Encoded protein: CACDSILGDTRSWDTRQMFF. The chain employs TRDV2 and TRDJ3; TRDD3 aligns across 13 bases. CDR3 length: 20 residues. V trimming: 3 bases; J trimming: 0 bases; junction bases outside the gene matches: 7. Per the germline V gene, CDR1 is GEAIGNYY and CDR2 is EKD.

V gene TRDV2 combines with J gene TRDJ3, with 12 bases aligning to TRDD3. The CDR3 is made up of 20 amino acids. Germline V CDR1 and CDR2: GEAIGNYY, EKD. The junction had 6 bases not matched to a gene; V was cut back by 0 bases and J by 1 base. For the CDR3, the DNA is TGTGCCTGTGACACCGGCTGGGGGATACGTTCATCCTGGGACACCCGACAGATGTTTTTC. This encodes CACDTGWGIRSSWDTRQMFF.

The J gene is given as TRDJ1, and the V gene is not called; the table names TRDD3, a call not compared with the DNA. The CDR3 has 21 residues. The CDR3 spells CACDTVETCGAPPFYTAKLIF. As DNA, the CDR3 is TGTGCCTGTGACACCGTGGAAACTTGTGGAGCTCCTCCTTTTTACACCGCTAAACTCATCTTT.

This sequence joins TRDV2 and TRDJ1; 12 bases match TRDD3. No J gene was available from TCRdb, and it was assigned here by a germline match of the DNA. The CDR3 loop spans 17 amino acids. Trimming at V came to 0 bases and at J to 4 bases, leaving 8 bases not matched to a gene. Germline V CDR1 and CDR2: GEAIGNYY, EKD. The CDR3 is CACDTSWGIRAGDKLIF. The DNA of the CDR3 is TGTGCCTGTGACACCAGCTGGGGGATACGCGCTGGCGATAAACTCATCTTT.

The CDR3 here is CACDSLGGRPADTDKLIF. For the CDR3, the DNA is TGTGCCTGTGACAGCTTGGGGGGACGGCCGGCAGACACCGATAAACTCATCTTT. This chain joins TRDV2 and TRDJ1, with D perhaps matching TRDD3 (6 bases). This CDR3 has 18 residues. V lost 2 bases and J lost 0, with 21 bases in between. CDR1 is GEAIGNYY, CDR2 EKD, per germline.

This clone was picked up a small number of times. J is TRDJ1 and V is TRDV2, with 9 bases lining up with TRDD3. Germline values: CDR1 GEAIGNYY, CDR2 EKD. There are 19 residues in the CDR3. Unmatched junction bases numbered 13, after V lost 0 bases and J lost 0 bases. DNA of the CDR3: TGTGCCTGTGACACCACGGCCGACTGGGGGAAGAAGTACACCGATAAACTCATCTTT. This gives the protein CACDTTADWGKKYTDKLIF.

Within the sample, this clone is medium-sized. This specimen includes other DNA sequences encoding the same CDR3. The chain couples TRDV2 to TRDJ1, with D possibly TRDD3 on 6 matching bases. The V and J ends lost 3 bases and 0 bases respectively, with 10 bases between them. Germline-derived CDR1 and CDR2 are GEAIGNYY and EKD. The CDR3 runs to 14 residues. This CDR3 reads CACDRLGYTDKLIF. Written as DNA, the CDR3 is TGTGCCTGTGACCGGCTGGGGTACACCGATAAACTCATCTTT.

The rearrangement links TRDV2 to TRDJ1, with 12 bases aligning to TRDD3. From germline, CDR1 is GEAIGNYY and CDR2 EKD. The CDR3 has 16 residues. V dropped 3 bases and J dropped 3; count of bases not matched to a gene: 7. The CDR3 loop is CACDLLGDTGPDKLIF. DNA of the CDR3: TGTGCCTGTGACTTACTGGGGGATACTGGTCCCGATAAACTCATCTTT.

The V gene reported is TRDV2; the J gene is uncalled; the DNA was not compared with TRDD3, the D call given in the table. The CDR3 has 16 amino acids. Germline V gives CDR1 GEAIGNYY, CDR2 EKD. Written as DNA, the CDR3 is TGTGCCTGGGACGGGGTTGGGGGGACACAAACCGATAAAATCATCTTT. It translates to CAWDGVGGTQTDKIIF.

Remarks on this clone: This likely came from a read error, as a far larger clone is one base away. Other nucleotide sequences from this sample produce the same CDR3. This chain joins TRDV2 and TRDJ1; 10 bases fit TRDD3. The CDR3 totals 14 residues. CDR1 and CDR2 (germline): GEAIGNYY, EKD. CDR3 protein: CARDVLGDTDKLIF. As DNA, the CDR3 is TGTGCCCGTGACGTACTGGGGGATACCGATAAACTCATCTTT.

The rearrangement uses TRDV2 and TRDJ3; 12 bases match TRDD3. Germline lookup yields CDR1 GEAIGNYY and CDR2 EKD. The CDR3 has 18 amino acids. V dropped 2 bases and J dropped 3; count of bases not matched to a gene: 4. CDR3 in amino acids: CACDILGDTRWDTRQMFF. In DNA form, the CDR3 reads TGTGCCTGTGACATACTGGGGGATACACGCTGGGACACCCGACAGATGTTTTTC.

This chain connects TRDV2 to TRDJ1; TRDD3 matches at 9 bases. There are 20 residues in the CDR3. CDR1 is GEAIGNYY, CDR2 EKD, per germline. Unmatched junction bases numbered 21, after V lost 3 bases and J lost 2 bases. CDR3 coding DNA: TGTGCCTGTGACTTACTGGGGGACCCGGGTCGAAAAGTAAGGACCGATAAACTCATCTTT. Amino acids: CACDLLGDPGRKVRTDKLIF.

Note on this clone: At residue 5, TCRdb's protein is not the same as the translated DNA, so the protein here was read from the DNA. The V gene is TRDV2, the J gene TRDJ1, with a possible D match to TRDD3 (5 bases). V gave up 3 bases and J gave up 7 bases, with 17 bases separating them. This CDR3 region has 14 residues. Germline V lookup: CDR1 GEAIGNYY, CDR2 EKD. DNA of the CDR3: TGTGCCTGTGACGCCGTGGCTGGGTCCGGTAAACTCATCTTT. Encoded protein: CACDAVAGSGKLIF.

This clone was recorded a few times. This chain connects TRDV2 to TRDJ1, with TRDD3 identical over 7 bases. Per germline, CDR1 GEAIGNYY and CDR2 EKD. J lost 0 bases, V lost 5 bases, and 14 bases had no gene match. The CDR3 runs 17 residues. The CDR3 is CACGGMGDPLYTDKLIF. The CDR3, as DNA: TGTGCCTGTGGAGGAATGGGGGACCCCTTGTACACCGATAAACTCATCTTT.

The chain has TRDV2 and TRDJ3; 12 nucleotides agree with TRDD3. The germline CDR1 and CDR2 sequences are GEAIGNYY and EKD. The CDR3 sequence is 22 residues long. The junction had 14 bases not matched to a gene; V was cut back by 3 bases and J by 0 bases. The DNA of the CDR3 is TGTGCCTGTGACCCACCGGGTACTGGGGGATACACGAGCTCCTGGGACACCCGACAGATGTTTTTC. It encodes CACDPPGTGGYTSSWDTRQMFF.

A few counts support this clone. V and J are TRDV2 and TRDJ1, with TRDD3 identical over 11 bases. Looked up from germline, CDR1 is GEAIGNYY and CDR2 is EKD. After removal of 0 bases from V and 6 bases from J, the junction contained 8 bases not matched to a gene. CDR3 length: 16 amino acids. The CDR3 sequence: CACDTMVLGDINKLIF. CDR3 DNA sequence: TGTGCCTGTGACACCATGGTACTGGGGGATATCAATAAACTCATCTTT.

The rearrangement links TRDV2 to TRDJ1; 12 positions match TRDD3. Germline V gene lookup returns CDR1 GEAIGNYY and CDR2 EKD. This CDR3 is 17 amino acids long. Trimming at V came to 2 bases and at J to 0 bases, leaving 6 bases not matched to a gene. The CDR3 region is CACDKLGDTKNTDKLIF. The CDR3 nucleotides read TGTGCCTGTGACAAACTGGGGGATACAAAGAACACCGATAAACTCATCTTT.

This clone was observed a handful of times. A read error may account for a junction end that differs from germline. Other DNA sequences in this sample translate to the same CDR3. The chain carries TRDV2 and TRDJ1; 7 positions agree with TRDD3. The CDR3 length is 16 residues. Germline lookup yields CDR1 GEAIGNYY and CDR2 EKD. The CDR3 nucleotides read TGCGCCTGTGACACCGTGGGGATAGCCAACACCGATAAACTCATCTTT. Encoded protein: CACDTVGIANTDKLIF.